This T cell receptor beta chain was found in a study of blood T cell repertoires in COVID-19. Methods used by the authors: Using reference gene primer amplification, nucleated cell counts were estimated. Assay: immunoSEQ multiplex PCR; the TCRdb copy retains only in-frame clones and omits some. That table gives V, J and clone size, and the DNA gave D and trimming. The sample contains hundreds of thousands of clones, approximately 87% of which appear only once. Participant age was about 18 to 89 years, and participants resided in about two dozen US areas. Trimming removed 0 bases at V and 2 bases at J, with 10 bases between. CDR3 length: 14 amino acids. Germline lookup yields CDR1 GTSNPN and CDR2 SVGIG (reference sequence).

Material: PBMCs or T cells enriched from blood (not recorded which). This chain uses TRBV30 with TRBJ1-1; D is possibly TRBD1 (5 bases). The sequence came from a woman aged 45-59 years who had recovered from COVID-19. In DNA, the CDR3 is TGTGCCTGGAGTGTGGGGCAGGGTAACACTGAAGCTTTCTTT. Encoded protein: CAWSVGQGNTEAFF.